This T cell receptor beta chain was sequenced for a study of shared clonotypes between healthy human individuals. Sorted subsets were amplified in replicate PCRs using 200 ng DNA, 32,000 or so T cell genomes. Assay used: immunoSEQ multiplex PCR; TCRdb lists only in-frame clones, some missing. The sample yields a few million clones, just over 90% seen once. After removal of 2 bases from V and 5 bases from J, the junction contained 4 bases not matched to a gene. Germline lookup yields CDR1 WNHNN and CDR2 SYGVQD (reference sequence). The CDR3 extends over 15 amino acids. CD8 cells classed as naive were CD45RO-negative and positively selected for CCR7, excluding terminally differentiated effector memory CD45RA+ cells. A single count supports this clone. What it binds is unknown. Study findings and constraints: Clonotypes shared by all four sorted-subset donors had higher generation probabilities than non-shared clonotypes.

This sequence was found in a man between 18 and 29 years old in good health. Some clones in this sample may be carry-over from other donors' samples. The chain couples TRBV10-1 to TRBJ2-2, with TRBD2 identical over 8 bases. The sequenced material came from naive CD8+ T cells from PBMCs. CDR3 sequence: CASSEISGTTGELFF. The CDR3 DNA is TGCGCCAGCAGTGAGATTAGCGGGACTACCGGGGAGCTGTTTTTT.